This TCR beta chain is from a study of blood T cell repertoires in COVID-19. Generated by immunoSEQ multiplex PCR, the TCRdb table keeps only in-frame clones and is missing some. The sample lists 95,000 to 110,000 clones, 85% to 95% occurring once. This clone was seen a few times. This sequence originates from a woman aged 25 to 39 with acute or convalescent COVID-19. The sample consisted of peripheral blood.

The CDR3 DNA reads TGTGCCAGCAGCTTAGACAGGGGTTGGGTGTCTGGCGAGCAGTACTTC. Its protein product is CASSLDRGWVSGEQYF. The rearrangement links TRBV7-2 to TRBJ2-7; 7 bases agree with TRBD1. Trimming cost V 1 base and J 6 bases; bases outside gene matches: 12. Germline CDR1 reads SGHTA; CDR2 reads FQGNSA. This CDR3 spans 16 amino acids.